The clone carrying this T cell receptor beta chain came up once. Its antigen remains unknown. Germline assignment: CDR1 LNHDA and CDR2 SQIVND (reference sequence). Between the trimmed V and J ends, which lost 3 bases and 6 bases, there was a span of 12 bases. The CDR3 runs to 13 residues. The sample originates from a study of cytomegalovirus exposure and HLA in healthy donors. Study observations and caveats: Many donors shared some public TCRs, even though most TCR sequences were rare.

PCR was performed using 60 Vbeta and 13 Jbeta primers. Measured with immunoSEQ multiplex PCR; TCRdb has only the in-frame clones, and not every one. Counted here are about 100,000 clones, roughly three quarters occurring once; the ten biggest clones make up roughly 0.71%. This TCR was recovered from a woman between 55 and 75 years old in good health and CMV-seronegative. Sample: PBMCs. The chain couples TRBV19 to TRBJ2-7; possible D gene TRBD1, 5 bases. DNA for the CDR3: TGTGCCAGTAGTATCGGCAGGGTTGGCGAGCAGTACTTC. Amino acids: CASSIGRVGEQYF.